The next 10 T cell receptor beta chains were all read from a single sample in a study of cytomegalovirus exposure and HLA in healthy donors. The study ran its PCR with 60 Vbeta and 13 Jbeta primers. The table came from immunoSEQ multiplex PCR; TCRdb's copy has only in-frame clones and leaves some out. Seen here are around 200,000 clones, 83% observed once, and the top ten hold more than 1.5%. Specimen: PBMCs. These receptors came from a man between 45 and 60 years old in good health and CMV-seronegative.

This chain links TRBV19 with TRBJ2-7; 8 bases are a match to TRBD2. With V trimmed by 6 bases and J by 5 bases, 12 bases remained unmatched. The germline CDR1 and CDR2 sequences are LNHDA and SQIVND (reference sequence). This CDR3 is built from 15 residues. The CDR3 DNA reads as TGTGCCAGTAGGATCCGAGGGGCGGGAGGCCACGAGCAGTACTTC. This sequence encodes CASRIRGAGGHEQYF.

To note about this clone: Other DNA sequences from this sample encode an identical CDR3 as well. The genes are TRBV7-2 and TRBJ2-7; no definite D call. The V end was cut by 4 bases, the J end by 1 base, with 5 bases between. Germline values: CDR1 SGHTA, CDR2 FQGNSA. This CDR3 spans 12 amino acids. CDR3 DNA: TGTGCCAGCAGCTCCCTTTCCTACGAGCAGTACTTC. It translates to CASSSLSYEQYF.

V usage is TRBV18 and J usage is TRBJ1-2, with TRBD1 matching 10 bases. CDR3 length: 16 amino acids. Germline loops: CDR1 KGHSH, CDR2 LQKENI. The junction had 12 bases not matched to a gene; V was cut back by 5 bases and J by 6 bases. In nucleotides, the CDR3 is TGTGCCAGCTCATCGGTGCCGGGACAGGGGAGTAATGGCTACACCTTC. This sequence encodes CASSSVPGQGSNGYTF.

The rearrangement links TRBV7-6 to TRBJ2-1; possible D gene TRBD2, 7 bases. The length of the CDR3 is 16 residues. The V end was cut by 6 bases, the J end by 3 bases, with 18 bases between. Looked up from germline, CDR1 is SGHVS and CDR2 is FNYEAQ. The CDR3 sequence: CASSRGGGLLYNEQFF. DNA for the CDR3: TGTGCCAGCAGTCGGGGCGGGGGCCTCCTCTACAATGAGCAGTTCTTC. Full variable domain (rest looked up from reference TRBV7-6 and TRBJ2-1): GAGVSQSPRYKVTKRGQDVALRCDPISGHVSLYWYRQALGQGPEFLTYFNYEAQQDKSGLPNDRFSAERPEGSISTLTIQRTEQRDSAMYRCASSRGGGLLYNEQFFGPGTRLTVL.

The chain couples TRBV19 to TRBJ2-7; 11 bases align to TRBD1. Germline values: CDR1 LNHDA, CDR2 SQIVND (reference sequence). This CDR3 comprises 14 residues. V shed 6 bases, J shed 3 bases, and the junction held 4 bases outside the gene matches. The CDR3 here is CASRAGTGGYEQYF. Here the CDR3 DNA reads TGTGCCAGTAGGGCCGGGACAGGGGGCTACGAGCAGTACTTC. The whole variable domain, remainder taken from reference TRBV19 and TRBJ2-7, is DGGITQSPKYLFRKEGQNVTLSCEQNLNHDAMYWYRQDPGQGLRLIYYSQIVNDFQKGDIAEGYSVSREKKESFPLTVTSAQKNPTAFYLCASRAGTGGYEQYFGPGTRLTVT.

This clone was detected a few times. This sequence joins TRBV10-3 and TRBJ1-1; TRBD1 matches at 9 bases. The CDR3 extends over 15 amino acids. Germline loops: CDR1 ENHRY, CDR2 SYGVKD. V shed 2 bases, J shed 10 bases, and the junction held 11 bases outside the gene matches. The CDR3 coding sequence is TGTGCCATCAGTGAGGGGGACAGGGCAAGTTACGGAGCTTTCTTT. This translates into CAISEGDRASYGAFF.

The V call is TRBV19, the J call TRBJ2-1; D is possibly TRBD2 (6 bases). The CDR3 is made up of 15 amino acids. V dropped 4 bases and J dropped 4 bases, with 14 bases sitting between them. Germline V gene sequence: CDR1 LNHDA, CDR2 SQIVND (reference sequence). CDR3 in amino acids: CASSRGRAGYNEQFF. CDR3 DNA: TGTGCCAGTAGTAGGGGAAGAGCGGGTTACAATGAGCAGTTCTTC.

This rearrangement joins TRBV5-6 to TRBJ2-4, with D perhaps TRBD1 (6 bases). Per germline, CDR1 SGHDT and CDR2 YYEEEE. V was clipped by 4 bases and J by 11 bases, with 22 bases between them. This CDR3 spans 15 amino acids. The CDR3 nucleotides read TGTGCCAGCAGCGATACGAGGGGCGCCCCAGGGGTTCAGTACTTC. This codes for CASSDTRGAPGVQYF. Complete variable domain (other parts from reference TRBV5-6 and TRBJ2-4): DAGVTQSPTHLIKTRGQQVTLRCSPKSGHDTVSWYQQALGQGPQFIFQYYEEEERQRGNFPDRFSGHQFPNYSSELNVNALLLGDSALYLCASSDTRGAPGVQYFGAGTRLSVL.

Regarding this clone: The DNA is left out, because the CDR3 cannot be placed on it with certainty; the CDR3 is given as TCRdb lists it. The rearrangement joins TRBV27 to TRBJ2-1; TRBD1, the table's D call, lacks a check against the DNA. Germline values: CDR1 MNHEY, CDR2 SMNVEV (reference sequence). The length of the CDR3 is 15 amino acids, counting both ends. The CDR3: CASSSDNNFGDEQFF.

This clone was detected once. The rearrangement joins TRBV5-6 to TRBJ2-7; 8 bases are a match to TRBD2. The J segment lost 7 bases and the V segment lost 7 bases, leaving 19 bases of the junction unmatched. Germline V CDR1 and CDR2: SGHDT, YYEEEE. The CDR3 consists of 16 residues. The CDR3 sequence is CASYALPRGGAEEQYF. CDR3 sequence (DNA): TGTGCCAGCTACGCCCTTCCCCGGGGGGGGGCTGAAGAGCAGTACTTC.